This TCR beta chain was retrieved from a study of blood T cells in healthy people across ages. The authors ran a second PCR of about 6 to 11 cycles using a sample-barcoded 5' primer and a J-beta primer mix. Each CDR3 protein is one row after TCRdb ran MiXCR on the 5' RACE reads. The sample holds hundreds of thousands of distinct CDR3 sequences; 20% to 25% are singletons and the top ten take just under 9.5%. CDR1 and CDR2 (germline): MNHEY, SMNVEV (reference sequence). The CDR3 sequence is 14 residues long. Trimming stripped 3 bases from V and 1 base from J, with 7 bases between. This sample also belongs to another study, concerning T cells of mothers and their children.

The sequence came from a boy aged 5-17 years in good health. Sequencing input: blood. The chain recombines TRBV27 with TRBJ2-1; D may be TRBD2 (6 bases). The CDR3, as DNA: TGTGCCAGCAGTTTCCGGGAGTCCTACAATGAGCAGTTCTTC. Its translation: CASSFRESYNEQFF.